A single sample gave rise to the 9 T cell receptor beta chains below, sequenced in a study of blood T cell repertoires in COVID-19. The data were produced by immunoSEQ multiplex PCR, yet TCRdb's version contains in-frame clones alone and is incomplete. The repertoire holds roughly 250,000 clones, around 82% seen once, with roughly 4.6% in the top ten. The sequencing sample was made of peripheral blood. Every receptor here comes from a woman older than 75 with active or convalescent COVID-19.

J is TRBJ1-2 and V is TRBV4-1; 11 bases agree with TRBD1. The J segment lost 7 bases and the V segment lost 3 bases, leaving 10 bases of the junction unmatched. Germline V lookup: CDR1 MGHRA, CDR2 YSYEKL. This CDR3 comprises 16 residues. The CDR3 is CASSHPFKDRGLGYTF. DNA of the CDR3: TGCGCCAGCAGCCATCCCTTTAAGGACAGGGGGCTTGGCTACACCTTC.

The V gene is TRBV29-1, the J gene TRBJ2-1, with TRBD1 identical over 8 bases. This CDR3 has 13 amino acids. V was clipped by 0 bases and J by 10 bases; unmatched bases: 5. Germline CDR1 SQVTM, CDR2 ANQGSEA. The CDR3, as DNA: TGCAGCGTTGAAGAGGACAGGGTTAAGGAGCAGTTCTTC. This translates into CSVEEDRVKEQFF.

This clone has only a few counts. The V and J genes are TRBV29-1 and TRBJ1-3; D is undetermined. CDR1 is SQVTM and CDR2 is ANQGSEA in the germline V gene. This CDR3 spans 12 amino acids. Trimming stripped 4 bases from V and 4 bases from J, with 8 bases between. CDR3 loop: CSVGGGGNTIYF. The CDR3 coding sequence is TGCAGCGTTGGTGGCGGAGGAAACACCATATATTTT.

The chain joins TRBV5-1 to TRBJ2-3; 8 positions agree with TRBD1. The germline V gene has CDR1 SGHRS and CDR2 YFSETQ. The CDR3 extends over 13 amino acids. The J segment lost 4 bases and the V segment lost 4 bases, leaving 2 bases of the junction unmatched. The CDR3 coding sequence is TGCGCCAGCAGCAAGGGACAGGCAGATACGCAGTATTTT. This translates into CASSKGQADTQYF.

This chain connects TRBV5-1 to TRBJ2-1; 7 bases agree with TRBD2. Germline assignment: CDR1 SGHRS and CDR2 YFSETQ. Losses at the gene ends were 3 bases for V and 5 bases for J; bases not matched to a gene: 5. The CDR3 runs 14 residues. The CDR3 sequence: CASSWSGKNNEQFF. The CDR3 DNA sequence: TGCGCCAGCAGCTGGAGCGGGAAGAACAATGAGCAGTTCTTC.

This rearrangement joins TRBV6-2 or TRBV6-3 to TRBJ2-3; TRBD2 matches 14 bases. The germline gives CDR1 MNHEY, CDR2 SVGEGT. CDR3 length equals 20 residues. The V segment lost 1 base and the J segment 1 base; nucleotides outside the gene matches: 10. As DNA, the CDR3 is TGTGCCAGCAGTTACTGGGGACTAGCGGGGGCTATCCCGGGCACAGATACGCAGTATTTT. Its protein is CASSYWGLAGAIPGTDTQYF.

The CDR3 nucleotides are TGTGCCAGCAGCCCCCGACAGTTCCCTTACTATGGCTACACCTTC. Amino acids: CASSPRQFPYYGYTF. The chain couples TRBV3-1 (or the pseudogene TRBV3-2) to TRBJ1-2; D may be TRBD1 (5 bases). Germline CDR1 is LGHDT and CDR2 is YNNKEL (reference sequence). Trimming shortened V by 4 bases and J by 3 bases, and 15 bases separated the two germline ends. The length of the CDR3 is 15 residues.

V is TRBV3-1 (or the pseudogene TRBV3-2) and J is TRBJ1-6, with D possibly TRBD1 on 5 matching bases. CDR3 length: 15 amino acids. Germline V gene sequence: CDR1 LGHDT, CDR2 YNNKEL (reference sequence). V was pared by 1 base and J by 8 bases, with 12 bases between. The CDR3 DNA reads TGTGCCAGCAGCCAAGGCACAGGCGGGGATTCACCCCTCCACTTT. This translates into CASSQGTGGDSPLHF.

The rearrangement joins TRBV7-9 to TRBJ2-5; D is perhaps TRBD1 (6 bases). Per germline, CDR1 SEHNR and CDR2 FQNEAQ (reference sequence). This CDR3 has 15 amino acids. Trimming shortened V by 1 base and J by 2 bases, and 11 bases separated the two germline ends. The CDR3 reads CASSLGRTEQETQYF. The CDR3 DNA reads TGTGCCAGCAGCTTAGGGAGGACAGAGCAAGAGACCCAGTACTTC.